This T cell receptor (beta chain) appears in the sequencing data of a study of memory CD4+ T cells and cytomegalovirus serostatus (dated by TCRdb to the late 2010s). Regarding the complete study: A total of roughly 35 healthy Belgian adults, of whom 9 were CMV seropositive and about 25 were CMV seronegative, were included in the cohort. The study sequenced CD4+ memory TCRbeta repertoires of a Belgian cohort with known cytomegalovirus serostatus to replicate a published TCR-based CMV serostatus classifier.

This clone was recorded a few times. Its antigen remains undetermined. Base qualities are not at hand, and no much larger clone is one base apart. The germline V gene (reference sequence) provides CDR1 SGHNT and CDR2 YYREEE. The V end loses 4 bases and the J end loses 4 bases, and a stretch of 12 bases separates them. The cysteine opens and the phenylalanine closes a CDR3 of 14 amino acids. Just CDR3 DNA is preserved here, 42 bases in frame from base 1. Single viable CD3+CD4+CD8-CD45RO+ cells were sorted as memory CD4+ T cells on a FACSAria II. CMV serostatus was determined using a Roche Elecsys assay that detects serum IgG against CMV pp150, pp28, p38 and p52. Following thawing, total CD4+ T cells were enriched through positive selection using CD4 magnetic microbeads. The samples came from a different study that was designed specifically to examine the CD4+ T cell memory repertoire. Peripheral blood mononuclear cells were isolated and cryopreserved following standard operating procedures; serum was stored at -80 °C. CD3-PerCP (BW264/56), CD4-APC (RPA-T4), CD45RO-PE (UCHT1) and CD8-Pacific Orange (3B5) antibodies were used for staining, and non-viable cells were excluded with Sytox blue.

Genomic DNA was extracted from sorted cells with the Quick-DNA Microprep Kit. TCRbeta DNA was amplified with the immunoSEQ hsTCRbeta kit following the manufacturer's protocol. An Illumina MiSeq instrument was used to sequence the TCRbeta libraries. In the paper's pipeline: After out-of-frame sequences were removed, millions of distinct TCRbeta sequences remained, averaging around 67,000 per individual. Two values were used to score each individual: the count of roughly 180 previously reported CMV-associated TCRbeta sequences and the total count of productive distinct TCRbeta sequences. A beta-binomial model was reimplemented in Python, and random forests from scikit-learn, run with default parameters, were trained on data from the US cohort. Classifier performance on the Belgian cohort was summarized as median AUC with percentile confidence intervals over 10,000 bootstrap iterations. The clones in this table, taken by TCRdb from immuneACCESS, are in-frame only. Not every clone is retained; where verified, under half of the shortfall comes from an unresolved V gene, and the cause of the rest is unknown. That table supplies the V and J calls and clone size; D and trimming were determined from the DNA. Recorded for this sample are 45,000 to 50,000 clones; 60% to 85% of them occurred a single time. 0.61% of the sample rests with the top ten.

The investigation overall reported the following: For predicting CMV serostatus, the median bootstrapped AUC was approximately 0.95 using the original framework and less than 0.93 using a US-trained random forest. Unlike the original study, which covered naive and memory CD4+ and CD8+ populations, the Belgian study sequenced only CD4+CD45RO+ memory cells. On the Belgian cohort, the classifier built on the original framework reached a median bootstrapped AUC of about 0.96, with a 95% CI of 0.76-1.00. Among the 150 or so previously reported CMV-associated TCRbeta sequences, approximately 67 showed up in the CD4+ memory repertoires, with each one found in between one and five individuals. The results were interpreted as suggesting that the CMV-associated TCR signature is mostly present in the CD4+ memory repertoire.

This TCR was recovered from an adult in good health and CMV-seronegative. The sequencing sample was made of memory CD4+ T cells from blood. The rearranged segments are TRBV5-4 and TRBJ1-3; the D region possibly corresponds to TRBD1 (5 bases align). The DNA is TGTGCCAGCAGCCCGTGGGGGTCCGGAAACACCATATATTTT. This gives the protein CASSPWGSGNTIYF.